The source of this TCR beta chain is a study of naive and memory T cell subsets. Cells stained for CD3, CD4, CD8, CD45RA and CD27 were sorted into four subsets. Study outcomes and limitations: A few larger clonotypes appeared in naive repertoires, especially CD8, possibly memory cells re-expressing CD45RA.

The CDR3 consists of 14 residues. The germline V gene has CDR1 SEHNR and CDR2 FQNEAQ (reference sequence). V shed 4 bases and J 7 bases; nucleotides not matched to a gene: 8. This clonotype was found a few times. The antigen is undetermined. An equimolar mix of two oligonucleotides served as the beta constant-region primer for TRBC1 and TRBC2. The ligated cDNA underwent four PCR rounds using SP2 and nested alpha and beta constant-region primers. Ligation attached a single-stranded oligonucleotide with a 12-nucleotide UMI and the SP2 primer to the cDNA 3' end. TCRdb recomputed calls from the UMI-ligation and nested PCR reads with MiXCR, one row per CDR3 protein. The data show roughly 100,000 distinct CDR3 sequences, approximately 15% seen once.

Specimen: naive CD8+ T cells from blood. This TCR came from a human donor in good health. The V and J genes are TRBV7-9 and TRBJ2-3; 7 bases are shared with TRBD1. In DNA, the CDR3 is TGTGCCAGCAGCTGGGACAGCAAGCACTATACGCAGTATTTT. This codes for CASSWDSKHYTQYF.